This paragraph covers one T cell receptor beta chain sequence. This record comes from a study of blood T cell repertoires in COVID-19. Study overall: The United States, Italy and Spain provided the acute and convalescent COVID-19 samples. From T cells, B-cell-depleted T cells, or PBMCs came the material, which was cDNA or gDNA.

Original handling: Reference gene primer amplification gave nucleated cell count estimates. Assay used: immunoSEQ multiplex PCR; TCRdb lists only in-frame clones, some missing. That table furnishes V, J and clone size, whereas the DNA furnished D and trimming. The sample contains some 60,000 clones, just under 95% of which appear only once. Germline trimming cut 8 bases from V and 1 base from J; bases unmatched to any gene: 9. The CDR3 totals 15 residues. CDR1 and CDR2 from the germline V gene are SNHLY and FYNNEI. The sequenced sample consisted of peripheral blood. This clonotype was sampled from a human donor in a cohort sampled during active COVID-19. The genes are TRBV2 and TRBJ2-3; 7 bases are a match to TRBD2. DNA for the CDR3: TGTGCCAGCTTCGGTCAGGGAGGGGGCACAGATACGCAGTATTTT. Translation gives CASFGQGGGTDTQYF.